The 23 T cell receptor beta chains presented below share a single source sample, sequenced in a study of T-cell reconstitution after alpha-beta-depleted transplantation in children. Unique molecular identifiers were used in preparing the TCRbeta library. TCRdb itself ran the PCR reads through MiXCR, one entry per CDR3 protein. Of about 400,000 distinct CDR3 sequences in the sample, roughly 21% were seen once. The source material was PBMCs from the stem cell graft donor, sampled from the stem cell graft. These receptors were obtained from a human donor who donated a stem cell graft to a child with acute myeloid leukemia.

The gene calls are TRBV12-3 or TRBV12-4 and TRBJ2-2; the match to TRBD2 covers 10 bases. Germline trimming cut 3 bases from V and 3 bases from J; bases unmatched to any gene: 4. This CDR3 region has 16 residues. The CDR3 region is CASSFLAGVDTGELFF. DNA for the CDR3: TGTGCCAGCAGTTTTCTAGCGGGAGTTGACACCGGGGAGCTGTTTTTT.

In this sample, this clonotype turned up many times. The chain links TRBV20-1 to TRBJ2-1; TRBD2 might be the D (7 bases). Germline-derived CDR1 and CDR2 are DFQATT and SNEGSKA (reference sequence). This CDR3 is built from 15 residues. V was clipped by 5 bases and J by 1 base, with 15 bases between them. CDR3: CSAHRASGSYNEQFF. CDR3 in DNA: TGCAGTGCTCACAGGGCTAGCGGTTCCTACAATGAGCAGTTCTTC.

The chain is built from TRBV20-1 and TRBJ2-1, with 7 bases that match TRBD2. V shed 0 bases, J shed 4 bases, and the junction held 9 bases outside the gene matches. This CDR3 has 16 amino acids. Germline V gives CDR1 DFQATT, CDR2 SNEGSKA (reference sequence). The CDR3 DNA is TGCAGTGCTAGAGATCAGCGCGGGAGAGCATACAATGAGCAGTTCTTC. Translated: CSARDQRGRAYNEQFF.

The CDR3 DNA is TGTGCCACCAGCAGAGACCCCCAGGTTTATGGCTACACCTTC. This sequence encodes CATSRDPQVYGYTF. V gene TRBV15 combines with J gene TRBJ1-2; unclear D gene. The length of the CDR3 is 14 residues. V lost 0 bases and J lost 5, with 10 bases in between. The V gene's germline CDR1 is LNHNV and CDR2 YYDKDF (reference sequence). The full variable domain, rest sourced from reference TRBV15 and TRBJ1-2, is DAMVIQNPRYQVTQFGKPVTLSCSQTLNHNVMYWYQQKSSQAPKLLFHYYDKDFNNEADTPDNFQSRRPNTSFCFLDIRSPGLGDTAMYLCATSRDPQVYGYTFGSGTRLTVV.

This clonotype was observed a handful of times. The CDR3 DNA sequence: TGCGCCAGCAGCCAAGATCGTTACGGATCTTCATATGGCTACACCTTC. This encodes CASSQDRYGSSYGYTF. The rearrangement joins TRBV4-1 to TRBJ1-2; D is undetermined. V gave up 0 bases and J gave up 5 bases, with 16 bases separating them. Germline values: CDR1 MGHRA, CDR2 YSYEKL. The CDR3 has 16 residues.

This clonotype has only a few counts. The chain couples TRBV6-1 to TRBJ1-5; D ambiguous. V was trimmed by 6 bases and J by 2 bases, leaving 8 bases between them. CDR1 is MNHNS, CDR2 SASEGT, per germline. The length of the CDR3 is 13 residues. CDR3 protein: CASRADGNQPQHF. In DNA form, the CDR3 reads TGTGCCAGCAGGGCCGATGGCAATCAGCCCCAGCATTTT.

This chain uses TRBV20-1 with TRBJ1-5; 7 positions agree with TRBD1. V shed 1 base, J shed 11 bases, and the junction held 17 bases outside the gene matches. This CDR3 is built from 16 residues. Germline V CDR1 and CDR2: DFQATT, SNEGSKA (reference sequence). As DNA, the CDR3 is TGCAGTGCTAGAGTTCATGATTTCACAGGGGCCTTGGCCCAGCATTTT. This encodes CSARVHDFTGALAQHF.

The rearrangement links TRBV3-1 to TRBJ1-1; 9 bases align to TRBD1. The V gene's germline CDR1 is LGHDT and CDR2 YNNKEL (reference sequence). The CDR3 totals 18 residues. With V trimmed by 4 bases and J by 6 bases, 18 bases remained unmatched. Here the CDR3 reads CASSLRGQGRGRVPEAFF. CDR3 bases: TGTGCCAGCAGCCTCAGGGGACAGGGTCGGGGAAGAGTCCCTGAAGCTTTCTTT. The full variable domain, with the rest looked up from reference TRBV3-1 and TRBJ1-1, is DTAVSQTPKYLVTQMGNDKSIKCEQNLGHDTMYWYKQDSKKFLKIMFSYNNKELIINETVPNRFSPKSPDKAHLNLHINSLELGDSAVYFCASSLRGQGRGRVPEAFFGQGTRLTVV.

The CDR3 DNA reads TGCAGTGCTAGAGGGCCTAACACCCAAGAGACCCAGTACTTC. Its translation: CSARGPNTQETQYF. This chain links TRBV20-1 with TRBJ2-5; D not certain. This CDR3 is built from 14 residues. Germline loops: CDR1 DFQATT, CDR2 SNEGSKA (reference sequence). V gave up 1 base and J gave up 1 base, with 10 bases separating them.

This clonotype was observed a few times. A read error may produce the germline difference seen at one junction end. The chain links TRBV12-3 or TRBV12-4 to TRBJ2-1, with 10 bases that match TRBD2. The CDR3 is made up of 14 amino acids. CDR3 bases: TGTGCCAGCACTCCTAGCGGGAGAGGCAATGAGAAGTTCTTC. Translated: CASTPSGRGNEKFF.

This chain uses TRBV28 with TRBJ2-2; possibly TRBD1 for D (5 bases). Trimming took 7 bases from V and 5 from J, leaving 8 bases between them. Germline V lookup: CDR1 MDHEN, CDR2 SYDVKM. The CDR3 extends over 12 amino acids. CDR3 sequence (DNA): TGTGCCAGCACCTCAGGGACCGGGGAGCTGTTTTTT. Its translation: CASTSGTGELFF.

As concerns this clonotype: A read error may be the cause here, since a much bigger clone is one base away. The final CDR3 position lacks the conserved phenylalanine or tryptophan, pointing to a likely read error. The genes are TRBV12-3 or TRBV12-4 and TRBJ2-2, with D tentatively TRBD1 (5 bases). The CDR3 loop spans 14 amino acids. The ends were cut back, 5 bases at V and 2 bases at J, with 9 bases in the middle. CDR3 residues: CASSRTPNTGELFV. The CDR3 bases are TGTGCCAGCAGTAGGACACCAAACACCGGGGAGCTGTTTGTT.

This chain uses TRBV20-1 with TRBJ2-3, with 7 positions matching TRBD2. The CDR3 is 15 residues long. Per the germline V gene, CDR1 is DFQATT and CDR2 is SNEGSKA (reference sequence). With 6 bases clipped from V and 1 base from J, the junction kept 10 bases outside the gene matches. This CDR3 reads CSAALGTTRTDTQYF. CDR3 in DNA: TGCAGTGCGGCCCTTGGGACTACCCGCACAGATACGCAGTATTTT.

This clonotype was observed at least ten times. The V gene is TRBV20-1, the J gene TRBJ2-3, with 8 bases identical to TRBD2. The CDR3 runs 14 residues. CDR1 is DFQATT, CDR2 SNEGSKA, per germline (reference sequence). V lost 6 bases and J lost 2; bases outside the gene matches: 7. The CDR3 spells CSAYGAGATDTQYF. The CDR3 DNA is TGCAGTGCCTACGGAGCGGGAGCCACAGATACGCAGTATTTT.

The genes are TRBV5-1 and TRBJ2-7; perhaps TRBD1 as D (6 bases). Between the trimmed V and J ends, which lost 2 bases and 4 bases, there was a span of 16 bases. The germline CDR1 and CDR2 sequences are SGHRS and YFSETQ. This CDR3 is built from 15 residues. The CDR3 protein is CASSFYRALEYEQYF. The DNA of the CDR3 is TGCGCCAGCAGCTTCTACAGGGCCTTGGAGTACGAGCAGTACTTC.

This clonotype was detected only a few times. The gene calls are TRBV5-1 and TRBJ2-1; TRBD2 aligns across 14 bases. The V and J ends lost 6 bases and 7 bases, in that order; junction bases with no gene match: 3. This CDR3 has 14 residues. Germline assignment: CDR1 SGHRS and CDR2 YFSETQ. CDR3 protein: CASKGTSGSNEQFF. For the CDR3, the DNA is TGCGCCAGCAAGGGGACTAGCGGGAGTAATGAGCAGTTCTTC.

The CDR3 here is CASSLGVAGVVRNIQYF. The CDR3 DNA is TGTGCCAGCAGTTTGGGAGTAGCGGGAGTGGTTAGAAACATTCAGTACTTC. The V gene is TRBV12-3 or TRBV12-4, the J gene TRBJ2-4; 9 bases fit TRBD2. J lost 6 bases, V lost 3 bases, and 12 bases had no gene match. The CDR3 loop spans 17 amino acids.

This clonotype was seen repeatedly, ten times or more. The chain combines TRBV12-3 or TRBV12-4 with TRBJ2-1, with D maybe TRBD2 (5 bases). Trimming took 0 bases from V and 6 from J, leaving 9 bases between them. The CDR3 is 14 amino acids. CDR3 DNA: TGTGCCAGCAGTTTAGCCTCTCTAGCCAATGAGCAGTTCTTC. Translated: CASSLASLANEQFF.

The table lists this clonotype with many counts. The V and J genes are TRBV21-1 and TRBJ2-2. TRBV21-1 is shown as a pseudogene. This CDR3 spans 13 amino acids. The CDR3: CASSKYGTGELFF. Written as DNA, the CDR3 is TGTGCCAGCAGCAAATACGGCACCGGGGAGCTGTTTTTT.

Here the CDR3 reads CATRGTSVTDTQYF. CDR3 nucleotide sequence: TGTGCCACCAGGGGGACTAGCGTCACAGATACGCAGTATTTT. The rearrangement links TRBV24-1 to TRBJ2-3, with 10 bases matching TRBD2. Per the germline V gene, CDR1 is KGHDR and CDR2 is SFDVKD. J gave up 2 bases and V 7 bases, and 2 bases lay outside the gene matches. CDR3 size: 14 residues.

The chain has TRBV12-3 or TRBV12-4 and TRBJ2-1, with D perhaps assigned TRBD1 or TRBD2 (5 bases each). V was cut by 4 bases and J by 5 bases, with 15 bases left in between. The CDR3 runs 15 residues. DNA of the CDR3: TGTGCCAGCAGTTCGTTCCGGGGACGCGACAATGAGCAGTTCTTC. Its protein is CASSSFRGRDNEQFF.

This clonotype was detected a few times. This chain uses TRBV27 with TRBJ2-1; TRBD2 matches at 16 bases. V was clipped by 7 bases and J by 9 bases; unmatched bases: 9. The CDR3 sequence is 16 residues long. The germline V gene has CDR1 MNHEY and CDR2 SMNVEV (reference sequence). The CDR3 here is CASTGLAGGSRGEQFF. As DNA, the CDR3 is TGTGCCAGCACGGGACTAGCGGGAGGGTCTCGGGGTGAGCAGTTCTTC.

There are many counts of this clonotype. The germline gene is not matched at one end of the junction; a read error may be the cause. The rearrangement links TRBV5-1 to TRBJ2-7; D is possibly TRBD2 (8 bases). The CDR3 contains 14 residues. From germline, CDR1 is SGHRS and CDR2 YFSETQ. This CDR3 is CASSLAGQTYEQYF. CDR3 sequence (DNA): TGTGCCAGCAGCTTAGCGGGACAGACCTACGAGCAGTACTTC.